These 7 T cell receptor beta chains came from one sample sequenced in a study of cytomegalovirus exposure and HLA in healthy donors (dated by TCRdb to about 2017). Library method: the immunoSEQ multiplex PCR assay. For the multiplex PCR, a mixture combining 60 forward primers for TCR Vbeta segments and 13 reverse primers for TCR Jbeta segments was used. TCRdb re-hosts the immuneACCESS table, in-frame sequences only. Its copies lack some clones; in the studies checked, an unresolved V gene accounts for under half of them, and the cause for the rest is not known. For this sample the table gives about 200,000 clones, of which around 85% were detected only once. Around 2% of the sample comes from the top ten. Sequenced input: PBMCs. These receptors were collected from a young man in good health and CMV-seronegative.

This chain joins TRBV19 and TRBJ1-6, with 8 bases lining up with TRBD1. The CDR3 covers 15 residues. From germline, CDR1 is LNHDA and CDR2 SQIVND (reference sequence). The J segment lost 6 bases and the V segment lost 0 bases, leaving 1 base of the junction unmatched. As DNA, the CDR3 is TGTGCCAGTAGTATAGATGGGACAGGTAATTCACCCCTCCACTTT. This sequence encodes CASSIDGTGNSPLHF.

The J gene is TRBJ2-5, the V gene TRBV30; 8 bases match TRBD1. This CDR3 region has 23 residues. Trimming at V came to 1 base and at J to 6 bases, leaving 34 bases not matched to a gene. CDR1 GTSNPN and CDR2 SVGIG come from the germline V gene (reference sequence). The CDR3 DNA follows: TGTGCCTGGAGTGACGGGACAGGAAAATCAAGAGCGGCTGAGGTGTGGGATGGGAAGACCCAGTACTTC. Translating it yields CAWSDGTGKSRAAEVWDGKTQYF.

J is TRBJ1-5 and V is TRBV5-6; D perhaps matches TRBD1 (6 bases). Trimming cost V 5 bases and J 4 bases, with 13 bases left between them. The CDR3 runs 14 residues. Germline CDR1 reads SGHDT; CDR2 reads YYEEEE. This CDR3 is CASRRGSSNQPQHF. In DNA, the CDR3 is TGTGCCAGCAGAAGGGGGTCGTCTAATCAGCCCCAGCATTTT.

This chain uses TRBV6-5 with TRBJ2-1; 7 bases map to TRBD1. Germline CDR1 and CDR2: MNHEY and SVGAGI. The trim removed 6 bases at V and 6 bases at J, leaving 8 bases unmatched. The CDR3 spans 14 residues. CDR3 loop: CASRRTGVFNEQFF. The CDR3 nucleotides are TGTGCCAGCAGACGGACAGGTGTGTTCAATGAGCAGTTCTTC.

V usage is TRBV7-6 and J usage is TRBJ2-3, with TRBD2 identical over 12 bases. The CDR3 has 16 residues. Germline CDR1 reads SGHVS; CDR2 reads FNYEAQ. The ends lost 6 bases at V and 4 bases at J; junction bases unmatched: 8. This CDR3 is CASSPRLAGDSDTQYF. The CDR3 DNA is TGTGCCAGCAGTCCCCGACTAGCGGGGGACTCAGATACGCAGTATTTT.

The chain has TRBV10-3 and TRBJ2-3, with D maybe TRBD2 (6 bases). Germline lookup yields CDR1 ENHRY and CDR2 SYGVKD. The CDR3 consists of 16 residues. The V gene lost 3 bases and the J gene lost 2 bases, with 15 bases spanning the gap. The CDR3, as DNA: TGTGCCATCAGTGATTTGAGCGGGTCTTACACAGATACGCAGTATTTT. Residues: CAISDLSGSYTDTQYF.

The CDR3 spells CAWSVGLAGGLSYEQYF. The CDR3 DNA is TGTGCCTGGAGTGTGGGGCTAGCGGGAGGATTATCCTACGAGCAGTACTTC. The rearrangement joins TRBV30 to TRBJ2-7, with TRBD2 matching 11 bases. CDR1 GTSNPN and CDR2 SVGIG come from the germline V gene (reference sequence). This CDR3 contains 17 residues. The trim removed 0 bases at V and 1 base at J, leaving 8 bases unmatched.